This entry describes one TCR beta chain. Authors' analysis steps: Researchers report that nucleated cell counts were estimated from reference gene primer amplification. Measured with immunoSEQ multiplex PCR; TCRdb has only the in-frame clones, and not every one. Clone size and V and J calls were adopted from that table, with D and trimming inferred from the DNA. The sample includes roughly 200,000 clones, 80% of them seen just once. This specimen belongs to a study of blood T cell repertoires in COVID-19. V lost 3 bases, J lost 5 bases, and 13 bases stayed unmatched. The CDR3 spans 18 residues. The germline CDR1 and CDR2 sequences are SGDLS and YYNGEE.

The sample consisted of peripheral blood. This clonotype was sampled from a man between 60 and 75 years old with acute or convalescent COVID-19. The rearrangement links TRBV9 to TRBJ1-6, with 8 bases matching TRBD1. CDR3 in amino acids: CASSGHDRGFIHNSPLHF. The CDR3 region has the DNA TGTGCCAGCAGCGGCCATGACAGGGGCTTCATACATAATTCACCCCTCCACTTT.